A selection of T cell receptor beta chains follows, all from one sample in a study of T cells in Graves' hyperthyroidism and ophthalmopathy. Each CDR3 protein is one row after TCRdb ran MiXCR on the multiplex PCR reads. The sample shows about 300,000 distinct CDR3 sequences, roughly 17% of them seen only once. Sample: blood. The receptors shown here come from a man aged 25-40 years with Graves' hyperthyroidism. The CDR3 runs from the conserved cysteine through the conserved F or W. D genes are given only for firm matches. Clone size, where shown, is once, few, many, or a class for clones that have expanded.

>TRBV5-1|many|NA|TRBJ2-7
CASSLAPRRDEQYF
TGCGCCAGCAGCTTGGCCCCACGTCGGGACGAGCAGTACTTC
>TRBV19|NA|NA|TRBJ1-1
CASTIGQVEAFF
TGTGCCAGTACCATCGGACAAGTTGAAGCTTTCTTT
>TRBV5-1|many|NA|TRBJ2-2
CASSPRANTGELFF
TGCGCCAGCAGCCCTCGAGCTAACACCGGGGAGCTGTTTTTT
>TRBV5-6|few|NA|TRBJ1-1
CASLVRDQTEAFF
TGTGCCAGCCTAGTTAGAGATCAAACTGAAGCTTTCTTT
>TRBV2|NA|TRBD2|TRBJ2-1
CASLAGGPALGQFF
TGTGCCAGCTTAGCGGGAGGGCCGGCGTTAGGGCAGTTCTTC
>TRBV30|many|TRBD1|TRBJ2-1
CAWSSGQGDNEQFF
TGTGCCTGGAGCTCGGGACAGGGAGACAATGAGCAGTTCTTC
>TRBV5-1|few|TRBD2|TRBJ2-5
CASSLAGGAGVPRAQETQYF
TGCGCCAGCAGCTTGGCCGGCGGAGCGGGAGTACCAAGGGCTCAAGAGACCCAGTACTTC
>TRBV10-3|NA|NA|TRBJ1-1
CAISESILSTEAFF
TGTGCCATCAGTGAGTCGATCTTAAGTACCGAAGCTTTCTTT
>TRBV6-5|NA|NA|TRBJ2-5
CASSYGRDSQETQYF
TGTGCCAGCAGTTACGGGAGGGACAGTCAAGAGACCCAGTACTTC
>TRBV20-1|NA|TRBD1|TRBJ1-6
CSAPLTGAESLHF
TGCAGTGCCCCTCTTACAGGGGCGGAATCCCTCCACTTT
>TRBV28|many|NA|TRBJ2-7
CASSLGPGTYEQYF
TGTGCCAGCAGTTTAGGACCGGGGACCTACGAGCAGTACTTC
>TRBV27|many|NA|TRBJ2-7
CASSLTANSYEQYF
TGTGCCAGCAGTCTGACAGCAAACTCCTACGAGCAGTACTTC
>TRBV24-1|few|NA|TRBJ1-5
CATSDGEAGGNQPQHF
TGTGCCACCAGTGACGGAGAAGCGGGAGGCAATCAGCCCCAGCATTTT
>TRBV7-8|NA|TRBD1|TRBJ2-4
CASSLGQGVSAKNIQYF
TGTGCCAGCAGCTTAGGACAGGGGGTCTCGGCCAAAAACATTCAGTACTTC
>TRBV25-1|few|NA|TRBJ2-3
CASSPSSRRNTHFDTQYF
TGTGCCAGCAGTCCGTCTTCCAGGAGAAATACGCACTTCGATACGCAGTATTTT
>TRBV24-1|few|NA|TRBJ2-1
CATSDPLADEQFF
TGTGCCACCAGTGACCCTCTTGCCGATGAGCAGTTCTTC
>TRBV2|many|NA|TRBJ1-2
CASYFVGGVGYGYTF
TGTGCCAGCTACTTCGTAGGGGGAGTGGGCTATGGCTACACCTTC
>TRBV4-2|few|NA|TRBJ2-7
CASSQEGTRDYEQYF
TGTGCCAGCAGCCAGGAAGGTACTCGGGACTACGAGCAGTACTTC
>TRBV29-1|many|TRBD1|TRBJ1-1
CSVDGWGTENTEAFF
TGCAGCGTTGACGGGTGGGGGACAGAGAACACTGAAGCTTTCTTT
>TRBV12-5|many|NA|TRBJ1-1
CASARTVEAFF
TGTGCTAGTGCCCGGACGGTTGAAGCTTTCTTT
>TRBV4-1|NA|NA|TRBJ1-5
CASSQDGLGIKPQHF
TGCGCCAGCAGCCAAGATGGTCTGGGTATTAAGCCCCAGCATTTT
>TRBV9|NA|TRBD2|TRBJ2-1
CASSVRTSGDEQFF
TGTGCCAGCAGCGTAAGGACTAGCGGTGATGAGCAGTTCTTC
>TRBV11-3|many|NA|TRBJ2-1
CASSRDREGEQFF
TGTGCCAGCAGCCGAGACAGGGAGGGTGAGCAGTTCTTC
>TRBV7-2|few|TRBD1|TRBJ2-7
CASSPIYRDRDSYEQYF
TGTGCCAGCAGCCCTATCTACCGGGACAGGGACTCCTACGAGCAGTACTTC
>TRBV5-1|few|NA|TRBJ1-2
CASSLTEVNYGYTF
TGCGCCAGCAGCTTGACGGAGGTTAACTATGGCTACACCTTC
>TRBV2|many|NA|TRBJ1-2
CASHQGSGYTF
TGTGCCAGCCACCAGGGGAGTGGCTACACCTTC
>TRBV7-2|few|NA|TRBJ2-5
CASSSSAGGGGETQYF
TGTGCCAGCAGCTCATCAGCAGGGGGCGGGGGAGAGACCCAGTACTTC
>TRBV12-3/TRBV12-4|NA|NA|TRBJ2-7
CASWQVGFYEQYF
TGTGCCTCCTGGCAGGTTGGGTTCTACGAGCAGTACTTC
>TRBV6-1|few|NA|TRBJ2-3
CASSYTLGTDTQYF
TGTGCCAGCAGCTACACACTAGGGACAGATACGCAGTATTTT
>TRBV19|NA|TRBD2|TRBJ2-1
CASSFVRTSGGSSYNEQFF
TGTGCCAGTAGTTTCGTGAGGACTAGCGGAGGGAGCTCCTACAATGAGCAGTTCTTC
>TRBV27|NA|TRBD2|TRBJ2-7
CASSSGTSGVGEQYF
TGTGCCAGCAGTTCCGGGACTAGCGGGGTGGGGGAGCAGTACTTC
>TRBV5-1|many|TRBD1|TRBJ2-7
CASSLAGQDRHYEQYF
TGCGCCAGCAGCTTGGCAGGACAGGATAGGCACTACGAGCAGTACTTC
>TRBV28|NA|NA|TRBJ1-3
CASSHQSSGNTIYF
TGTGCCAGCAGTCACCAGAGCTCTGGAAACACCATATATTTT
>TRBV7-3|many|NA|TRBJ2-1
CASSPVRVEYNEQFF
TGTGCCAGCAGCCCTGTCCGGGTGGAGTACAATGAGCAGTTCTTC
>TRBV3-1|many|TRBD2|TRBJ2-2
CASSQGASGLSGELFF
TGTGCCAGCAGCCAAGGGGCTAGCGGTTTGTCCGGGGAGCTGTTTTTT
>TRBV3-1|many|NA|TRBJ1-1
CASSQAGQANTEAFF
TGTGCCAGCAGCCAAGCGGGTCAGGCGAACACTGAAGCTTTCTTT
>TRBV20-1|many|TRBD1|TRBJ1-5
CSAPKPTGVTDQPQHF
TGCAGTGCTCCCAAACCGACAGGGGTAACGGATCAGCCCCAGCATTTT
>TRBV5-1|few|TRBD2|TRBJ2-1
CASSLAQAGEFRFDEQFF
TGCGCCAGCAGCTTGGCCCAGGCGGGAGAATTCCGATTCGATGAGCAGTTCTTC
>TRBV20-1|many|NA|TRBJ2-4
CSAREAGTGNIQYF
TGCAGTGCTAGAGAGGCCGGGACGGGGAACATTCAGTACTTC
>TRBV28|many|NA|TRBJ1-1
CASSLNRDTEAFF
TGTGCCAGCAGTCTCAACAGGGATACTGAAGCTTTCTTT
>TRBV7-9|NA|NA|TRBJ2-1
CASTSGENEQFF
TGTGCCAGCACGTCAGGGGAGAATGAGCAGTTCTTC
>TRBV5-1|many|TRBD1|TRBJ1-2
CASSPGQGTGYTF
TGCGCCAGCAGCCCAGGACAGGGTACTGGCTACACCTTC